This T cell receptor (beta chain) is from a study of T cell responses to AZD1222 COVID-19 vaccine. The wider study: Pooling of second doses given at about 4 or about 12 weeks was done.

Sequenced by immunoSEQ multiplex PCR; TCRdb stores in-frame clones only, minus some. The table shows some 92,000 clones, with about 89% occurring only once. Comment on this clone: Antigen specificity is unknown.

General observations from the study: Increases in Spike-specific TCR breadth and depth were seen after two AZD1222 doses.

The sequence was obtained from an adult in good health. Sequenced material: peripheral blood, taken on day 0 of AZD1222 vaccination.

The CDR3 here is CASSEWDRAGGYTF. The CDR3 nucleotides are TGTGCCAGCAGTGAATGGGACAGGGCAGGTGGCTACACCTTC. The chain carries TRBV2 and TRBJ1-2; TRBD1 aligns across 9 bases. J gave up 7 bases and V 2 bases, and 5 bases lay outside the gene matches. Looked up from germline, CDR1 is SNHLY and CDR2 is FYNNEI. The CDR3 has 14 residues.